This TCR beta chain was recovered during a study of identifying expanded T cells in peripheral blood. General observations from the study: Differentially abundant clones: 0.95 to 1.5 between replicates, around 17 at about 13 days, approximately 19 at four.

Assay: immunoSEQ multiplex PCR; the TCRdb copy retains only in-frame clones and omits some. The table shows about 58,000 clones, with approximately 90% occurring only once. V was trimmed by 3 bases and J by 0 bases, leaving 9 bases between them. This CDR3 comprises 14 residues. Per the germline V gene, CDR1 is SGDLS and CDR2 is YYNGEE. During the collection period, no donor immune events like infections were recorded. On this clone itself: Antigen unknown.

The TCR was taken from a person aged 18 to 70 in good health. Source material: blood. This chain uses TRBV9 with TRBJ1-1; no clear D gene. CDR3 sequence reads: CASSGGRMNTEAFF. CDR3 sequence (DNA): TGTGCCAGCAGCGGAGGACGCATGAACACTGAAGCTTTCTTT.